Listed below are T cell receptor beta chains from one sample, sequenced in a study of human T cells and chemical hapten exposure. In TCRdb, the RACE reads were re-called with MiXCR into one record per CDR3 protein. The repertoire holds approximately 50,000 distinct CDR3 sequences, with 8.5% to 10% as singletons. This specimen was whole blood, taken in connection with sensitization to the hapten diphenylcyclopropenone (DPC). The source of these receptors is a woman aged 25 to 39 with alopecia areata. Some clones in this sample may be carry-over from other donors' samples. CDR3s include the opening cysteine and the closing phenylalanine or tryptophan. A D gene is named only where the DNA matches it firmly. Some rows mark clone size as missing; the rest say once, few, many or name a class of expanded clone.

j_gene: TRBJ2-3; v_gene: TRBV12-3/TRBV12-4; abundance: many; d_gene: .; CDR3aa: CASSRMSSDTQYF; CDR3nt: TGTGCCAGCAGTCGAATGTCGTCAGATACGCAGTATTTT
j_gene: TRBJ2-1; v_gene: TRBV6-1; abundance: .; d_gene: .; CDR3aa: CASSEASYNEQFF; CDR3nt: TGTGCCAGCAGTGAAGCGAGTTACAATGAGCAGTTCTTC
j_gene: TRBJ2-6; v_gene: TRBV18; abundance: many; d_gene: TRBD1; CDR3aa: CASSPGRTGKANVLTF; CDR3nt: TGTGCCAGCTCACCAGGTCGGACAGGAAAGGCCAACGTCCTGACTTTC
j_gene: TRBJ2-5; v_gene: TRBV28; abundance: many; d_gene: .; CDR3aa: CASSFSGYQETQYF; CDR3nt: TGTGCCAGCAGTTTTTCAGGGTACCAAGAGACCCAGTACTTC
j_gene: TRBJ1-1; v_gene: TRBV29-1; abundance: .; d_gene: TRBD1; CDR3aa: CSGAQGANGEAEAFF; CDR3nt: TGCAGCGGAGCCCAGGGGGCAAACGGAGAGGCTGAAGCTTTCTTT
j_gene: TRBJ1-2; v_gene: TRBV6-2/TRBV6-3; abundance: many; d_gene: .; CDR3aa: CASSYATVYGYTF; CDR3nt: TGTGCCAGCAGTTACGCGACAGTCTATGGCTACACCTTC
j_gene: TRBJ2-2; v_gene: TRBV25-1; abundance: .; d_gene: .; CDR3aa: CASHYTGELFF; CDR3nt: TGTGCCAGCCATTACACCGGGGAGCTGTTTTTT
j_gene: TRBJ2-7; v_gene: TRBV7-2; abundance: .; d_gene: TRBD2; CDR3aa: CASSLAGSGTSVTYEQYF; CDR3nt: TGTGCCAGCAGCTTAGCGGGGTCAGGGACTAGCGTTACATACGAGCAGTACTTC
j_gene: TRBJ2-5; v_gene: TRBV27; abundance: many; d_gene: .; CDR3aa: CASSLSTGSGSLYF; CDR3nt: TGTGCCAGCAGTTTATCGACGGGGTCGGGCTCTTTATACTTC
j_gene: TRBJ1-5; v_gene: TRBV6-6; abundance: few; d_gene: .; CDR3aa: CASRLEEPQPQHF; CDR3nt: TGTGCCAGCAGACTAGAAGAGCCTCAGCCCCAGCATTTT
j_gene: TRBJ2-2; v_gene: TRBV6-2/TRBV6-3; abundance: many; d_gene: .; CDR3aa: CASSYARGNTGELFF; CDR3nt: TGTGCCAGCAGTTATGCCAGGGGGAACACCGGGGAGCTGTTTTTT
j_gene: TRBJ1-1; v_gene: TRBV27; abundance: .; d_gene: .; CDR3aa: CASSFSPGLNTEAFF; CDR3nt: TGTGCCAGCAGTTTCTCCCCCGGATTGAACACTGAAGCTTTCTTT
j_gene: TRBJ1-6; v_gene: TRBV7-3; abundance: few; d_gene: .; CDR3aa: CASSLKAAESLVDSPLHF; CDR3nt: TGTGCCAGCAGCTTAAAAGCGGCAGAGTCCCTGGTAGATTCACCCCTCCACTTT
j_gene: TRBJ1-1; v_gene: TRBV7-8; abundance: many; d_gene: .; CDR3aa: CASSLVTQGRAFF; CDR3nt: TGTGCCAGCAGCTTAGTGACCCAAGGTCGGGCTTTCTTT
j_gene: TRBJ2-2; v_gene: TRBV12-3/TRBV12-4; abundance: many; d_gene: TRBD1; CDR3aa: CASRETGGFHTGELFF; CDR3nt: TGTGCCAGCAGGGAGACAGGGGGCTTTCACACCGGGGAGCTGTTTTTT
j_gene: TRBJ2-5; v_gene: TRBV20-1; abundance: .; d_gene: .; CDR3aa: CSARFGRQGEETQYF; CDR3nt: TGCAGTGCTAGGTTCGGGAGACAGGGAGAAGAGACCCAGTACTTC
j_gene: TRBJ1-6; v_gene: TRBV6-2/TRBV6-3; abundance: many; d_gene: .; CDR3aa: CASSDLLTADNSPLHF; CDR3nt: TGTGCCAGCAGTGATCTTTTGACAGCTGATAATTCACCCCTCCACTTT
j_gene: TRBJ2-3; v_gene: TRBV20-1; abundance: few; d_gene: .; CDR3aa: CSASDNGGLGIDTQYF; CDR3nt: TGCAGTGCTAGCGATAATGGGGGGCTGGGTATCGATACGCAGTATTTT
j_gene: TRBJ2-3; v_gene: TRBV7-8; abundance: many; d_gene: .; CDR3aa: CASSLYHADTQYF; CDR3nt: TGTGCCAGCAGCTTATATCATGCAGATACGCAGTATTTT
j_gene: TRBJ2-7; v_gene: TRBV20-1; abundance: .; d_gene: .; CDR3aa: CSARFGPDNRPYEQYF; CDR3nt: TGCAGTGCTCGGTTCGGACCTGATAATAGACCCTACGAGCAGTACTTC
j_gene: TRBJ2-1; v_gene: TRBV7-3; abundance: many; d_gene: .; CDR3aa: CASSIGVGVGSSYNEQFF; CDR3nt: TGTGCCAGCAGCATAGGCGTAGGGGTAGGGAGCTCCTACAATGAGCAGTTCTTC
j_gene: TRBJ1-6; v_gene: TRBV7-8; abundance: few; d_gene: .; CDR3aa: CASSQRTGRSNSPLHF; CDR3nt: TGTGCCAGCAGCCAGAGAACAGGGCGATCGAATTCACCCCTCCACTTT
j_gene: TRBJ2-5; v_gene: TRBV6-2/TRBV6-3; abundance: few; d_gene: TRBD1; CDR3aa: CASSRTGDGAQYF; CDR3nt: TGTGCCAGCAGTCGGACAGGGGACGGGGCCCAGTACTTC
j_gene: TRBJ1-4; v_gene: TRBV29-1; abundance: many; d_gene: .; CDR3aa: CSAQQGAQLFF; CDR3nt: TGCAGCGCACAACAGGGTGCACAACTGTTTTTT
j_gene: TRBJ2-3; v_gene: TRBV18; abundance: .; d_gene: TRBD2; CDR3aa: CASLQKGLASDTQYF; CDR3nt: TGTGCCAGCCTCCAGAAGGGACTAGCGTCAGATACGCAGTATTTT
j_gene: TRBJ1-1; v_gene: TRBV29-1; abundance: few; d_gene: TRBD1; CDR3aa: CSVESRQGAHTEAFF; CDR3nt: TGCAGCGTTGAGTCCCGACAGGGGGCGCACACTGAAGCTTTCTTT
j_gene: TRBJ2-7; v_gene: TRBV6-1; abundance: few; d_gene: .; CDR3aa: CASSEPGYEQYF; CDR3nt: TGTGCCAGCAGTGAGCCAGGGTACGAGCAGTACTTC
j_gene: TRBJ2-3; v_gene: TRBV3-1; abundance: many; d_gene: .; CDR3aa: CASSQVADTDTQYF; CDR3nt: TGTGCCAGCAGCCAAGTCGCAGATACAGATACGCAGTATTTT
j_gene: TRBJ2-1; v_gene: TRBV7-8; abundance: .; d_gene: .; CDR3aa: CASSLTYNEQFF; CDR3nt: TGTGCCAGCAGCTTAACCTACAATGAGCAGTTCTTC